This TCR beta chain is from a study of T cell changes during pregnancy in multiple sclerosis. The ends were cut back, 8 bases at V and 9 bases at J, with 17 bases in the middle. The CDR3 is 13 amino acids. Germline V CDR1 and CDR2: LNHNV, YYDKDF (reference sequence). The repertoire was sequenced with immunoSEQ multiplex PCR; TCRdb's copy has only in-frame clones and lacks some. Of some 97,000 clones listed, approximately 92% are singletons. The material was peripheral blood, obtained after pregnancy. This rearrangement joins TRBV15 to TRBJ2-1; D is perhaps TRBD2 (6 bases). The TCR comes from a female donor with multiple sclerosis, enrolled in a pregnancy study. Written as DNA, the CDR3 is TGTGCCACCCGGGAGCAGGGACGCGGTGAGCAGTTCTTC. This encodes CATREQGRGEQFF.